Presented here are 2 T cell receptor beta chains from one specimen sequenced in a study of blood T cell repertoires in COVID-19. The table came from immunoSEQ multiplex PCR; TCRdb's copy has only in-frame clones and leaves some out. The profile shows around 200,000 clones, around 81% of them singletons. Sample: peripheral blood. Receptors originate from a woman between 70 and 85 years old with acute or convalescent COVID-19.

This clone came up many times. The chain has TRBV5-5 and TRBJ1-4; TRBD1 matches at 10 bases. The junction had 2 bases not matched to a gene; V was cut back by 7 bases and J by 5 bases. Per germline, CDR1 SGHKS and CDR2 YYEKEE (reference sequence). There are 13 residues in the CDR3. CDR3 nucleotides: TGTGCCAGCGCGGACAGGGGGAATGAAAAACTGTTTTTT. Protein sequence: CASADRGNEKLFF.

The V and J genes are TRBV3-1 (or the pseudogene TRBV3-2) and TRBJ2-1; D is unclear. Per the germline V gene, CDR1 is LGHDT and CDR2 is YNNKEL (reference sequence). The CDR3 has 12 residues. V lost 3 bases to trimming and J lost 7 bases, with 7 bases between them. CDR3 nucleotides: TGTGCCAGCAGCCACCAGAGGAATGAGCAGTTCTTC. Its protein product is CASSHQRNEQFF.